This T cell receptor beta chain was identified during a study of blood T cell repertoires in COVID-19. Overall study: The analysed material was cDNA or gDNA that came from T cells, B-cell-depleted T cells, or PBMCs.

Data came from immunoSEQ multiplex PCR; TCRdb stores just in-frame clones and leaves some out. The sample includes approximately 490,000 clones, around 90% of them seen just once. Germline V CDR1 and CDR2: SGDLS, YYNGEE. The CDR3 length is 14 residues. V was clipped by 0 bases and J by 4 bases, with 5 bases between them. Source material: PBMCs or T cells enriched from blood (not recorded which). This TCR came from a woman under 30 who had recovered from COVID-19. The chain has TRBV9 and TRBJ1-6; D not resolved. This CDR3 is CASSVETYNSPLHF. CDR3 bases: TGTGCCAGCAGCGTAGAGACTTATAATTCACCCCTCCACTTT.